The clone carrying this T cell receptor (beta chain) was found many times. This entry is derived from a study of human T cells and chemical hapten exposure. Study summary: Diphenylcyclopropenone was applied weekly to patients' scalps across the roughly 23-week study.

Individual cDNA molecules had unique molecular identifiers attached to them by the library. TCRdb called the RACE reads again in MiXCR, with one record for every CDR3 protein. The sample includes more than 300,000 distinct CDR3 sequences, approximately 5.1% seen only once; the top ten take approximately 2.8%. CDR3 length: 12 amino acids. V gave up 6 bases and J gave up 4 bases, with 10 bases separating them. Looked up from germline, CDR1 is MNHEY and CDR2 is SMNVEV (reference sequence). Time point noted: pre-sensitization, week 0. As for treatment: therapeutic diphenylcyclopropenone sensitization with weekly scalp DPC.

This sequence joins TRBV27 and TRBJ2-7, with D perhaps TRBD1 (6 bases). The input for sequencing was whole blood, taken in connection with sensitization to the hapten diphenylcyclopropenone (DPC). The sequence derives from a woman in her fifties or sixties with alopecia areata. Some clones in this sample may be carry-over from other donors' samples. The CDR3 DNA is TGTGCCAGCAGCACAACAGGGTACGAGCAGTACTTC. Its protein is CASSTTGYEQYF.